This TCR beta chain was sequenced during a study of shared clonotypes between healthy human individuals. This CDR3 region has 15 residues. Germline V gene lookup returns CDR1 LNHNV and CDR2 YYDKDF (reference sequence). It was about 210 ng DNA, 28,000 or so T cell genomes, that sorted-subset replicate PCRs used. Clones were read by immunoSEQ multiplex PCR, and TCRdb kept only the in-frame ones, dropping some. The sample records more than 600,000 clones, about 91% being singletons. The count of this clone is one. One junction end does not reproduce the germline sequence, and a read error may be involved. Only CD45RO-negative cells positively selected for CCR7 counted as naive CD8 cells, so terminally differentiated effector memory CD45RA+ cells were excluded.

The TCR was taken from a man under 40 in good health. The chain couples TRBV15 to TRBJ2-1, with 9 positions matching TRBD1. Sequences were obtained from naive CD8+ T cells sorted from blood. The CDR3: CATSDGTGTYSEQFF. CDR3 bases: TGTGCCACCAGCGACGGGACAGGGACGTACAGTGAGCAGTTCTTC.